This is a list of T cell receptor beta chains from one sample in a study of cytomegalovirus exposure and HLA in healthy donors. Using immunoSEQ multiplex PCR, the repertoire was profiled, and TCRdb retains in-frame clones only, with some absent. The sample has roughly 200,000 clones; roughly a tenth are singletons. The sample consisted of PBMCs. These receptors were collected from a woman aged 25 to 45 in good health and CMV-seropositive. Both conserved end residues are part of each CDR3. Not every row has a clone size; where given, it reads once, few, many or a size class.

clone size	V gene	J gene	CDR3 protein
-	TRBV6-5	TRBJ1-5	CASRRDGYSNQPQHF
few	TRBV28	TRBJ2-3	CASRTAGTSGTLTDTQYF
-	TRBV27	TRBJ1-5	CASSFGQPALPQHF
few	TRBV19	TRBJ2-5	CASSIDGATQTQYF
-	TRBV27	TRBJ2-1	CASRAGLTSSYNEQFF
-	TRBV12-5	TRBJ2-7	CASGLVLERDGQGAHEQYF
-	TRBV7-9	TRBJ2-7	CASSSDTTNYCEQYF
-	TRBV7-3	TRBJ1-5	CASSLTATGGSPQHF
few	TRBV6-5	TRBJ1-1	CASRRGDLNTEAFF
-	TRBV6-4	TRBJ2-7	CASSDSGGRIGEQYF
-	TRBV27	TRBJ2-7	CASSAEVGYYEQYF
-	TRBV11-2	TRBJ1-2	CASTIDRGNGYTF
-	TRBV19	TRBJ2-2	CASWSFGELFF
-	TRBV6-5	TRBJ1-4	CASSFQGGRNEKLFF